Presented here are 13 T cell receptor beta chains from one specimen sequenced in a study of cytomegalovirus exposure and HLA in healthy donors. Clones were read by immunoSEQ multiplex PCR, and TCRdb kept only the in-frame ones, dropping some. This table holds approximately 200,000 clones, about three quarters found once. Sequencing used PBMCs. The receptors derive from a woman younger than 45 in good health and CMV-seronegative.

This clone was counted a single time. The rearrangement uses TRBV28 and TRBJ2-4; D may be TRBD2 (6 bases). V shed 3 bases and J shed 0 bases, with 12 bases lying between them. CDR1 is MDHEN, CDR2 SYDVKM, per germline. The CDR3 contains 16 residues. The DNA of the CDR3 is TGTGCCAGCAGTTTGGGAGGAGGGGTAGCCAAAAACATTCAGTACTTC. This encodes CASSLGGGVAKNIQYF.

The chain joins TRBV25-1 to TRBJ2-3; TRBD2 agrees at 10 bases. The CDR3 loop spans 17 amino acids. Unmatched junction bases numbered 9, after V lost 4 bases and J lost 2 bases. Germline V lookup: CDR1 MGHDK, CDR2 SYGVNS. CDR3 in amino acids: CASSGVAGGVLTDTQYF. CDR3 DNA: TGTGCCAGCAGTGGTGTAGCGGGAGGAGTCCTCACAGATACGCAGTATTTT.

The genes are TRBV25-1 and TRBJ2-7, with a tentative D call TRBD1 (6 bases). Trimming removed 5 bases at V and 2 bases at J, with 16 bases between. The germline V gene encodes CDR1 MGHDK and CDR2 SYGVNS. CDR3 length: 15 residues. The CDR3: CASSSRDTNAYEQYF. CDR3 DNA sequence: TGTGCCAGCAGTTCAAGGGACACTAACGCCTACGAGCAGTACTTC.

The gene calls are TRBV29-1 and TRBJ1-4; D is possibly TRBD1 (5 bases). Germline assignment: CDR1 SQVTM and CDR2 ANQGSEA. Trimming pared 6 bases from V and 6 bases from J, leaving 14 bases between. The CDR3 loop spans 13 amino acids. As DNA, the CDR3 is TGCAGCGTGCACAGGAACGCCGATGAAAAACTGTTTTTT. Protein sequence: CSVHRNADEKLFF.

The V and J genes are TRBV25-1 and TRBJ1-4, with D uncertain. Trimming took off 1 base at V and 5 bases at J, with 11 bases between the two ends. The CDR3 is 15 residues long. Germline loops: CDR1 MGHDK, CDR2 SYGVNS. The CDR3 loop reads CASSESVILNEKLFF. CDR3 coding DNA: TGTGCCAGCAGTGAATCAGTCATATTAAATGAAAAACTGTTTTTT.

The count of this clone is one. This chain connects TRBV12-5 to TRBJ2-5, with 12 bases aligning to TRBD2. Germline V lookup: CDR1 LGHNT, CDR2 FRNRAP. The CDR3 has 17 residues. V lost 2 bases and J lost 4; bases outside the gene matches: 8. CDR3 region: CASGLRLAGDPRETQYF. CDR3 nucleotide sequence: TGTGCTAGTGGTTTGAGACTAGCGGGGGACCCCCGAGAGACCCAGTACTTC.

CDR3 bases: TGCAGCGTTGAAGATCCGGACAGGAGCTCCTACGAGCAGTACTTC. It is translated as CSVEDPDRSSYEQYF. The J gene is TRBJ2-7, the V gene TRBV29-1; TRBD1 agrees at 7 bases. The J segment lost 0 bases and the V segment lost 0 bases, leaving 5 bases of the junction unmatched. The CDR3 covers 15 residues. Germline CDR1 reads SQVTM; CDR2 reads ANQGSEA.

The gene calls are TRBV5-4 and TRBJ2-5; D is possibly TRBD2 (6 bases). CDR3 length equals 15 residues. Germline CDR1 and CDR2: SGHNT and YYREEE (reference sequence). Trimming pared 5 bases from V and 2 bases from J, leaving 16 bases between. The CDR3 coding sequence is TGTGCCAGCAGGGCCCCTAGCGACCTACAAGAGACCCAGTACTTC. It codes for CASRAPSDLQETQYF.

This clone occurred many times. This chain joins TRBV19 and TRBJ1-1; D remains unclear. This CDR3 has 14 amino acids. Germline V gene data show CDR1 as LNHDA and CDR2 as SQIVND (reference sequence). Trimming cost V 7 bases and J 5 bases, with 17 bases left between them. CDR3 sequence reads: CASIDPRLWTEAFF. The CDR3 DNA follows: TGTGCCAGTATTGACCCGAGGTTGTGGACTGAAGCTTTCTTT.

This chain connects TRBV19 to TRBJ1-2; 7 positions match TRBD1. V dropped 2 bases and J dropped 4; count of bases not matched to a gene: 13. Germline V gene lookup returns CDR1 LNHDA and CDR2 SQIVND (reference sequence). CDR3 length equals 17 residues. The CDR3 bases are TGTGCCAGTAGTATATCGGACAGGTTACTATCCCCCTATGGCTACACCTTC. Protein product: CASSISDRLLSPYGYTF.

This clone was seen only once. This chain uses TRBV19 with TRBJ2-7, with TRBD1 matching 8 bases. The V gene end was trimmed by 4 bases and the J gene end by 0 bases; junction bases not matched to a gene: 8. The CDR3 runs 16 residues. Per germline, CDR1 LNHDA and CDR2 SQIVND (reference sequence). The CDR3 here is CASSSSTGVSSYEQYF. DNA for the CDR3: TGTGCCAGTAGTAGTTCGACAGGGGTCTCCTCCTACGAGCAGTACTTC.

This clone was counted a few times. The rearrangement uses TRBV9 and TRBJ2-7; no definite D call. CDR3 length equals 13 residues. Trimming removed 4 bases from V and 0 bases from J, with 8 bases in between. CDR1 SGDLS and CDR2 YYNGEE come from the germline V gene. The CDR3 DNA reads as TGTGCCAGCAGCTTCAAGAGCTCCTACGAGCAGTACTTC. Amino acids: CASSFKSSYEQYF.

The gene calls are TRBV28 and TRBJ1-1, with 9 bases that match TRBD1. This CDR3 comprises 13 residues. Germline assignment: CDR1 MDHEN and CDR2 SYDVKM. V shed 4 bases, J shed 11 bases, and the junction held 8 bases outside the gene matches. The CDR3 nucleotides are TGTGCCAGCAGTTGGGGACAGGGTGTTATTGCTTTCTTT. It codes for CASSWGQGVIAFF.